One sample yielded the 2 T cell receptor beta chains listed below, sequenced in a study of beta chain features in type 1 diabetes. The entirety of the isolated RNA underwent reverse transcription, so expressed TCRB transcripts were sequenced. Sequencing was performed with immunoSEQ multiplex PCR; in TCRdb, only in-frame clones are kept and a portion is missing. The sample yields roughly 380,000 clones, 20% seen once. The sequencing sample was made of naive CD4+ T cells from blood. All receptors derive from a woman aged 18-29 years in good health.

The V gene is TRBV2, the J gene TRBJ2-5; 7 nucleotides match TRBD2. The germline CDR1 and CDR2 sequences are SNHLY and FYNNEI. Losses at the gene ends were 4 bases for V and 5 bases for J; bases not matched to a gene: 1. The CDR3 loop spans 12 amino acids. The CDR3 DNA reads as TGTGCCAGCAGTGGCGGGAGTGAGACCCAGTACTTC. Translated: CASSGGSETQYF.

The rearrangement uses TRBV29-1 and TRBJ1-2; D possibly corresponds to TRBD1 (5 bases). The CDR3 contains 12 residues. From germline, CDR1 is SQVTM and CDR2 ANQGSEA. Deletions cut 5 bases from V and 2 bases from J, with 9 bases between. CDR3 DNA: TGCAGCGTTTCCCCAGGGAACTATGGCTACACCTTC. This codes for CSVSPGNYGYTF.